Below are 3 T cell receptor beta chains sequenced from a single sample in a study of OX40 agonist ivuxolimab in advanced cancers. Sequencing was performed with immunoSEQ multiplex PCR; in TCRdb, only in-frame clones are kept and a portion is missing. The repertoire holds tens of thousands of clones, 70% to 90% seen once, with around 1.8% in the top ten. The source material was CD4+ or CD8+ T cells sorted from blood, sampled in a trial of the OX40 agonist ivuxolimab. These receptors came from an adult with an advanced solid tumor such as melanoma, head and neck, liver or kidney cancer.

The chain employs TRBV6-5 and TRBJ2-1; 7 positions agree with TRBD2. V lost 6 bases to trimming and J lost 5 bases; unmatched junction nucleotides: 10. The CDR3 sequence is 15 residues long. The germline CDR1 and CDR2 sequences are MNHEY and SVGAGI. The CDR3 DNA reads as TGTGCCAGCAGGACGGGCGGGAGTAGCCACAATGAGCAGTTCTTC. Translating it yields CASRTGGSSHNEQFF.

The chain joins TRBV19 to TRBJ2-3; D is undetermined. The V end was cut by 7 bases, the J end by 0 bases, with 8 bases between. This CDR3 region has 13 residues. CDR1 and CDR2 (germline): LNHDA, SQIVND (reference sequence). CDR3 sequence (DNA): TGTGCCAGTACCCCAGCTAGCACAGATACGCAGTATTTT. It translates to CASTPASTDTQYF.

This chain uses TRBV7-8 with TRBJ2-5; D not certain. V dropped 5 bases and J dropped 7 bases, with 14 bases sitting between them. The germline gives CDR1 SGHVS, CDR2 FQNEAQ. This CDR3 region has 13 residues. In DNA form, the CDR3 reads TGTGCCAGCAGCCCCGGTGGGTTAGGGACCCAGTACTTC. As protein: CASSPGGLGTQYF.